What follows are 21 T cell receptor beta chains derived from one specimen sequenced in a study of T cell repertoires in cytomegalovirus infection. No antigen has been identified for these receptors. TCRdb used MiXCR to reprocess the reads, holding one entry per CDR3 protein. This table has fewer than 1,000,000 distinct CDR3 sequences, around 30% appearing once. This material consisted of cultured CD8+ T cells from PBMCs, taken from culture after CMV antigen stimulation. The receptors were gathered from a human donor in good health (CMV status not recorded). Some clones in this sample may be carry-over from other donors' samples.

This clonotype was detected many times. This sequence joins TRBV7-2 and TRBJ2-7, with no clear D. The germline gives CDR1 SGHTA, CDR2 FQGNSA. With 1 base removed from V and 0 bases from J, the gap between germline ends came to 10 bases. The CDR3 covers 15 residues. The CDR3 region has the DNA TGTGCCAGCAGCTTAGGTTACCAGAGCTCCTACGAGCAGTACGTC. It translates to CASSLGYQSSYEQYV.

V gene TRBV5-1 combines with J gene TRBJ1-6; unclear D gene. This CDR3 is 14 amino acids long. V was shortened by 1 base and J by 8 bases, with 10 bases between the two germline ends. CDR1 and CDR2 from the germline V gene are SGHRS and YFSETQ. The CDR3 DNA reads as TGCGCCAGCAGCTTGTCCCTTCGGGATTCACCCCTCCACTTT. Translation: CASSLSLRDSPLHF. Drawing the rest from reference TRBV5-1 and TRBJ1-6, the complete variable domain is KAGVTQTPRYLIKTRGQQVTLSCSPISGHRSVSWYQQTPGQGLQFLFEYFSETQRNKGNFPGRFSGRQFSNSRSEMNVSTLELGDSALYLCASSLSLRDSPLHFGNGTRLTVT.

As regards this clonotype: Its ends do not fully match the called genes, so a read error is possible. The chain couples TRBV12-3 or TRBV12-4 to TRBJ2-1; maybe TRBD2 (7 bases). CDR3 length: 15 residues. CDR3 region: CANSKRGGLHNEQFF. The CDR3 nucleotides are TGTGCCAACAGTAAGAGGGGGGGATTACACAATGAGCAGTTCTTC.

This clonotype showed up just a few times. The genes are TRBV5-1 and TRBJ1-2; possibly TRBD1 for D (5 bases). Per the germline V gene, CDR1 is SGHRS and CDR2 is YFSETQ. The CDR3 totals 15 residues. The V end was cut by 1 base, the J end by 4 bases, with 14 bases between. The CDR3 here is CASSLRGSTVYGYTF. CDR3 DNA: TGCGCCAGCAGCTTGAGAGGGTCGACAGTCTATGGCTACACCTTC.

The CDR3 DNA sequence: TGTGCCAGACGCGACGAGGGACAAAACTATGGCTACACCTTC. This codes for CARRDEGQNYGYTF. The genes are TRBV6-6 and TRBJ1-2; perhaps TRBD1 as D (6 bases). V was shortened by 9 bases and J by 2 bases, with 16 bases between the two germline ends. Per the germline V gene, CDR1 is MNHNY and CDR2 is SVGAGI (reference sequence). This CDR3 has 14 residues.

J is TRBJ1-1 and V is TRBV6-1; D uncertain. V lost 6 bases and J 0 bases, leaving 14 bases between the germline ends. CDR1 MNHNS and CDR2 SASEGT come from the germline V gene. The CDR3 consists of 15 residues. The CDR3 DNA reads as TGTGCCAGCAGACTGTCCGACACTTTGAACACTGAAGCTTTCTTT. Its translation is CASRLSDTLNTEAFF.

The chain joins TRBV5-5 to TRBJ1-5; D unresolved. Per the germline V gene, CDR1 is SGHKS and CDR2 is YYEKEE (reference sequence). V was clipped by 3 bases and J by 3 bases, with 7 bases between them. The CDR3 contains 13 residues. The CDR3 DNA follows: TGTGCCAGCAGCTACGATGTCAATCAGCCCCAGCATTTT. Amino acid sequence: CASSYDVNQPQHF.

To note about this clonotype: One end of the junction varies from germline; a read error may be responsible. V is TRBV27 and J is TRBJ2-1, with 9 nucleotides matching TRBD2. The CDR3 spans 15 residues. From germline, CDR1 is MNHEY and CDR2 SMNVEV (reference sequence). CDR3 sequence reads: CASGLAGDGYNEQFF. DNA of the CDR3: TGTGCCAGCGGTTTAGCGGGGGATGGGTACAATGAGCAGTTCTTC.

This chain links TRBV19 with TRBJ2-2, with D hard to call. Looked up from germline, CDR1 is LNHDA and CDR2 is SQIVND (reference sequence). This CDR3 is 12 amino acids long. V lost 7 bases and J 6 bases, leaving 9 bases between the germline ends. The CDR3: CASTPNAGELFF. Here the CDR3 DNA reads TGTGCCAGTACCCCAAATGCCGGGGAGCTGTTTTTT.

The V call is TRBV12-5, the J call TRBJ1-2; 7 nucleotides match TRBD1. This CDR3 is built from 13 residues. Germline-derived CDR1 and CDR2 are LGHNT and FRNRAP. V gave up 6 bases and J gave up 4 bases; unmatched junction bases: 5. The CDR3 region is CASGTGQFYGYTF. DNA for the CDR3: TGTGCTAGTGGCACGGGACAGTTCTATGGCTACACCTTC.

This clonotype was recorded many times. This chain links TRBV7-9 with TRBJ2-2, with unresolved D. The germline V gene encodes CDR1 SEHNR and CDR2 FQNEAQ (reference sequence). Trimming pared 1 base from V and 6 bases from J, leaving 6 bases between. The CDR3 loop spans 13 amino acids. The CDR3 is CASSLVVPGELFF. CDR3 nucleotides: TGTGCCAGCAGCTTAGTGGTACCCGGGGAGCTGTTTTTT. The whole variable domain, filled in from reference TRBV7-9 and TRBJ2-2, reads DTGVSQNPRHKITKRGQNVTFRCDPISEHNRLYWYRQTLGQGPEFLTYFQNEAQLEKSRLLSDRFSAERPKGSFSTLEIQRTEQGDSAMYLCASSLVVPGELFFGEGSRLTVL.

At least ten counts were recorded for this clonotype. The chain employs TRBV20-1 and TRBJ1-3; perhaps TRBD1 as D (5 bases). The length of the CDR3 is 14 residues. Trimming left V 5 bases short and J 0 bases short, with 11 bases between. In germline, CDR1 is DFQATT, CDR2 SNEGSKA (reference sequence). CDR3 sequence reads: CSAPGSSSGNTIYF. CDR3 nucleotide sequence: TGCAGTGCTCCAGGGTCTAGCTCTGGAAACACCATATATTTT.

The rearrangement uses TRBV29-1 and TRBJ1-4, with no clear D. This CDR3 is built from 13 residues. Trimming shortened V by 7 bases and J by 3 bases, and 12 bases separated the two germline ends. CDR1 SQVTM and CDR2 ANQGSEA come from the germline V gene. CDR3 nucleotides: TGCAGCGCTGCCGCAAGTCCTAATGAAAAACTGTTTTTT. Amino acid sequence: CSAAASPNEKLFF.

This clonotype was observed a few times. The V and J genes are TRBV6-6 and TRBJ2-7; D call uncertain. The CDR3 is 12 residues long. The V gene lost 8 bases and the J gene lost 2 bases, with 10 bases spanning the gap. Germline assignment: CDR1 MNHNY and CDR2 SVGAGI (reference sequence). In nucleotides, the CDR3 is TGTGCCAGCTGGGAACAGCCCTACGAGCAGTACGTC. This encodes CASWEQPYEQYV.

This chain joins TRBV28 and TRBJ1-5; possible D gene TRBD1, 5 bases. V was pared by 2 bases and J by 2 bases, with 10 bases between. The germline CDR1 and CDR2 sequences are MDHEN and SYDVKM. This CDR3 region has 15 residues. The CDR3 protein is CASSLGGVGNQPQHF. The CDR3 bases are TGTGCCAGCAGTTTAGGAGGGGTAGGCAATCAGCCCCAGCATTTT.

The chain carries TRBV28 and TRBJ1-2; TRBD1 is a possible D gene (5 bases). Germline V gives CDR1 MDHEN, CDR2 SYDVKM. The CDR3 contains 16 residues. Trimming shortened V by 5 bases and J by 4 bases, and 20 bases separated the two germline ends. The CDR3 sequence: CASSAFGGFEVYGYTF. CDR3 coding DNA: TGTGCCAGCAGTGCCTTCGGGGGATTTGAGGTCTATGGCTACACCTTC.

V is TRBV6-2 or TRBV6-3 and J is TRBJ1-1; D is perhaps TRBD1 (6 bases). CDR3 length equals 12 residues. Trimming removed 10 bases at V and 8 bases at J, with 17 bases between. In germline, CDR1 is MNHEY, CDR2 SVGEGT. The CDR3 sequence: CATDRGGPEAFF. In nucleotides, the CDR3 is TGTGCCACGGACCGGGGGGGCCCAGAAGCTTTCTTT.

The chain uses TRBV7-9 and TRBJ1-5, with 10 bases fitting TRBD1. Germline V gene lookup returns CDR1 SEHNR and CDR2 FQNEAQ (reference sequence). Germline trimming cut 5 bases from V and 6 bases from J; bases unmatched to any gene: 7. This CDR3 has 15 residues. The CDR3, as DNA: TGTGCCAGCAGCACGGAGACAGGGGGCGGTCAGCCCCAGCATTTT. It specifies CASSTETGGGQPQHF.

This clonotype occurred a few times. The chain employs TRBV19 and TRBJ2-5; the D gene is possibly TRBD2 (6 bases). This CDR3 spans 16 amino acids. V was trimmed by 3 bases and J by 2 bases, leaving 16 bases between them. CDR1 is LNHDA, CDR2 SQIVND, per germline (reference sequence). CDR3 sequence reads: CASSIYGEDIQETQYF. The CDR3 nucleotides are TGTGCCAGTAGTATTTATGGGGAGGACATTCAAGAGACCCAGTACTTC.

This clonotype was counted between two and nine times. V is TRBV19 and J is TRBJ1-1, with D maybe TRBD1 (6 bases). CDR1 and CDR2 (germline): LNHDA, SQIVND (reference sequence). Trimming left V 5 bases short and J 2 bases short, with 15 bases between. The CDR3 is 15 residues long. CDR3 nucleotides: TGTGCCAGTAGTGCCCGGGACAAAGCTAACACTGAAGCTTTCTTT. This sequence encodes CASSARDKANTEAFF.

This clonotype occurred a few times. This chain joins TRBV9 and TRBJ1-2; 7 bases are a match to TRBD1. V lost 0 bases to trimming and J lost 5 bases; unmatched junction nucleotides: 10. Per germline, CDR1 SGDLS and CDR2 YYNGEE. The CDR3 is made up of 16 amino acids. Here the CDR3 DNA reads TGTGCCAGCAGCGTAGGCTTGGCAGGGGGTGAATATGGCTACACCTTC. This translates into CASSVGLAGGEYGYTF.